This T cell receptor (beta chain) stems from a study of blood T cells in healthy people across ages. Alongside a J-beta primer mix, a sample-barcoded 5' primer served in a second PCR lasting roughly 6 to 12 cycles. Each CDR3 protein is one row after TCRdb ran MiXCR on the 5' RACE reads. Among 1.5 million or so distinct CDR3 sequences listed, approximately 42% were seen once. Trimming removed 1 base from V and 6 bases from J; junction bases left unmatched: 9. This CDR3 has 16 amino acids. CDR1 and CDR2 from the germline V gene are LGHDT and YNNKEL (reference sequence). It was about 9.4 milliliters of peripheral blood that were drawn from each donor. This clonotype was seen once.

The sample taken for sequencing was blood. The chain recombines TRBV3-1 with TRBJ1-2; TRBD1 agrees at 9 bases. The sequence was collected from a woman aged 18-29 years in good health. CDR3 sequence (DNA): TGTGCCAGCAGCCAAGCAGGGACAGGGTTTCGGGATGGCTACACCTTC. This gives the protein CASSQAGTGFRDGYTF.